The T cell receptor (beta chain) under discussion was sequenced for a study of blood T cell repertoires in COVID-19. The CDR3 extends over 13 amino acids. Between the trimmed V and J ends, which lost 0 bases and 7 bases, there was a span of 7 bases. Germline CDR1 MNHEY, CDR2 SVGEGT. Assay used: immunoSEQ multiplex PCR; TCRdb lists only in-frame clones, some missing. The sample holds a few hundred thousand clones; approximately 86% are singletons and the top ten take about 3%. The V call is TRBV6-2 or TRBV6-3, the J call TRBJ2-4, with D unresolved. The specimen was peripheral blood. The clonotype was recovered from a man in his fifties or sixties with acute or convalescent COVID-19. CDR3 sequence (DNA): TGTGCCAGCAGTTACTCGTCGTCCAACATTCAGTACTTC. Its translation is CASSYSSSNIQYF.